These T cell receptor beta chains were read from a single sample in a study of CD8 T cells in ankylosing spondylitis. Each CDR3 protein gets one entry after TCRdb re-called the 5' RACE reads with MiXCR. This sample has 300,000 to 350,000 distinct CDR3 sequences, with under 25% found just once. Sequenced material: blood, either unsorted or a sorted T cell fraction (not recorded which). These TCRs come from a female donor with ankylosing spondylitis or in good health (not recorded which). Each CDR3 is given with its conserved first and last residue. The D gene is left open where the match is weak. Clone size is shown for a subset of rows, as once, few, many or a class of expanded clone.

d_gene,abundance,v_gene,j_gene,CDR3aa,CDR3nt
TRBD2,once,TRBV3-1,TRBJ2-1,CASSQAGGGKEQFF,TGTGCCAGCAGCCAAGCGGGGGGGGGAAAGGAGCAGTTCTTC
TRBD2,once,TRBV28,TRBJ2-1,CASSVSGRDTNEQFF,TGTGCCAGCAGCGTTAGCGGGAGGGACACCAATGAGCAGTTCTTC
TRBD1,-,TRBV12-3/TRBV12-4,TRBJ2-5,CASSLTGGIQETQYF,TGTGCCAGCAGCCTGACAGGGGGGATTCAAGAGACCCAGTACTTC
-,-,TRBV29-1,TRBJ2-4,CSSGSHGGIQYF,TGCAGCTCGGGGTCTCATGGGGGCATTCAGTACTTC
-,many,TRBV11-2,TRBJ2-1,CASSSPDWKYNEQFF,TGTGCCAGCAGCTCCCCGGACTGGAAATACAATGAGCAGTTCTTC
-,few,TRBV7-3,TRBJ2-1,CASSLNPQNEQFF,TGTGCCAGCAGCTTAAACCCACAGAATGAGCAGTTCTTC
-,few,TRBV5-1,TRBJ1-5,CASSHHQQGSFSSYSNQPQHF,TGCGCCAGCAGCCATCACCAGCAGGGCTCCTTCTCCTCCTACAGCAATCAGCCCCAGCATTTT
-,-,TRBV11-3,TRBJ2-1,CASSRTINEQFF,TGTGCCAGCAGCCGGACTATAAATGAGCAGTTCTTC
-,few,TRBV7-2,TRBJ2-1,CASSLANSYNEQFF,TGTGCCAGCAGCTTAGCCAACTCCTACAATGAGCAGTTCTTC
-,-,TRBV5-1,TRBJ1-1,CASAPPGGAEAFF,TGCGCCAGCGCCCCCCCCGGGGGGGCTGAAGCTTTCTTT
-,-,TRBV7-7,TRBJ2-7,CASSLGREQYF,TGTGCTAGCAGCTTAGGGCGCGAGCAGTACTTC
TRBD2,few,TRBV9,TRBJ2-7,CASSATPSSGVIYEQYF,TGTGCCAGCAGCGCCACACCTTCTAGCGGGGTTATCTACGAGCAGTACTTC
-,-,TRBV4-3,TRBJ2-5,CASSQEVRGGGETQYF,TGCGCCAGCAGCCAAGAGGTTCGCGGGGGCGGGGAGACCCAGTACTTC
-,few,TRBV20-1,TRBJ1-1,CSANRRNTEAFF,TGCAGTGCAAACAGGAGGAACACTGAAGCTTTCTTT
TRBD2,-,TRBV5-4,TRBJ2-2,CASWRGETSGTGELFF,TGTGCCAGCTGGCGAGGCGAGACTAGCGGGACCGGGGAGCTGTTTTTT
-,-,TRBV10-3,TRBJ2-7,CAISESPASASYEQYF,TGTGCCATCAGTGAGTCCCCGGCTAGCGCATCCTACGAGCAGTACTTC
-,-,TRBV6-5,TRBJ1-1,CASSYSQSAWIPEAFF,TGTGCCAGCAGTTACTCCCAGTCAGCCTGGATCCCTGAAGCTTTCTTT
TRBD2,-,TRBV6-2/TRBV6-3,TRBJ2-1,CASTYPANQDGRAHNEQFF,TGTGCCAGCACCTACCCCGCTAACCAGGACGGGAGGGCCCACAATGAGCAGTTCTTC
TRBD1,few,TRBV30,TRBJ2-4,CAWRPDRGDIQYF,TGTGCCTGGAGGCCGGACAGGGGTGACATTCAGTACTTC
-,-,TRBV6-5,TRBJ2-1,CASSYSGGAIYNEQFF,TGTGCCAGCAGTTACTCAGGAGGGGCTATCTACAATGAGCAGTTCTTC
-,few,TRBV18,TRBJ2-3,CASSASADTQYF,TGTGCCAGCTCGGCGTCGGCAGATACGCAGTATTTT
TRBD1,few,TRBV20-1,TRBJ1-1,CSAQTGVLRFTEAFF,TGCAGTGCCCAAACAGGGGTTTTAAGGTTCACTGAAGCTTTCTTT
TRBD2,many,TRBV20-1,TRBJ2-1,CSAPVRAGRYYNEQFF,TGCAGTGCTCCGGTTAGAGCGGGAAGATACTACAATGAGCAGTTCTTC
-,-,TRBV6-5,TRBJ1-2,CASSYGVPNYGYTF,TGTGCCAGCAGTTATGGGGTACCTAACTATGGCTACACCTTC
-,-,TRBV18,TRBJ2-5,CASSPPTKGETQYF,TGTGCCAGCTCACCACCAACCAAGGGCGAGACCCAGTACTTC
TRBD1,-,TRBV9,TRBJ1-2,CASSKDRGRGEGGYTF,TGTGCCAGCAGCAAGGACAGGGGGCGCGGAGAGGGGGGCTACACCTTC
-,few,TRBV5-1,TRBJ2-7,CASSPERVTYEQYF,TGCGCCAGCAGCCCGGAGCGGGTAACATACGAGCAGTACTTC
TRBD2,few,TRBV6-2/TRBV6-3,TRBJ2-2,CASKRGDTGELFF,TGTGCCAGCAAGCGGGGGGACACCGGGGAGCTGTTTTTT